Listed below are T cell receptor beta chains from one sample, sequenced in a study of cytotoxic CD8 clonotypes in ibrutinib-treated CLL. Here immunoSEQ multiplex PCR was the method, and the copy in TCRdb shows in-frame clones only, minus some. This table holds some 28,000 clones, roughly 60% found once. The sequencing here drew on PBMCs, taken before ibrutinib treatment. The receptors here all came from a human donor with chronic lymphocytic leukemia. CDR3s include the opening cysteine and the closing phenylalanine or tryptophan. A D gene is named only where the DNA matches it firmly. A row's size may be missing; if present it is once, few, many or a size class.

D gene,J gene,clone size,V gene,CDR3 DNA,CDR3 protein
TRBD1,TRBJ1-6,NA,TRBV7-9,TGTGCCAGCAGCCGGGACAGGGATTCACCCCTCCACTTT,CASSRDRDSPLHF
NA,TRBJ1-1,NA,TRBV28,TGTGCCAGCAGTTTACCGGGGGCTTCGGGGGCTTTCTTT,CASSLPGASGAFF
TRBD1,TRBJ1-5,NA,TRBV5-1,TGCGCCAGCAGCAGCGGACAGGAGAATCAGCCCCAGCATTTT,CASSSGQENQPQHF
NA,TRBJ2-2,NA,TRBV28,TGTGCCAGCAGGCCTGGACAAAACACCGGGGAGCTGTTTTTT,CASRPGQNTGELFF
TRBD2,TRBJ2-1,NA,TRBV28,TGTGCCAGCAGTCCCTTGGCGGGAGGGGCCTACAATGAGCAGTTCTTC,CASSPLAGGAYNEQFF
NA,TRBJ1-2,NA,TRBV6-5,TGTGCCAGCAGTTATTTATTCCGGGACGGTGACTATGGCTACACCTTC,CASSYLFRDGDYGYTF
NA,TRBJ2-7,NA,TRBV6-5,TGTGCCAGCAGCAATATAAACAGTCTCCCTCAGCAGTACTTC,CASSNINSLPQQYF
NA,TRBJ2-1,NA,TRBV27,TGTGCCAGCATTCCGGGGGGCACCGCCTACAATGAGCAGTTCTTC,CASIPGGTAYNEQFF
NA,TRBJ2-5,NA,TRBV5-1,TGCGCCAGCAGCTTGGGTGCCGGGTATGGAGAGACCCAGTACTTC,CASSLGAGYGETQYF
TRBD1,TRBJ2-2,once,TRBV2,TGTGCCAGCAGCCTGGACAGGGGTCGGGAGAGAGACACCGGGGAGCTGTTTTTT,CASSLDRGRERDTGELFF
NA,TRBJ1-1,NA,TRBV5-1,TGCGCCAGCAGCTCGTCCGGGAGAGACTGGAACACTGAAGCTTTCTTT,CASSSSGRDWNTEAFF
NA,TRBJ1-1,NA,TRBV5-1,TGCGCCAGCAGCGAGGGACAGAACACTGAAGCTTTCTTT,CASSEGQNTEAFF
TRBD1,TRBJ2-2,NA,TRBV29-1,TGCAGCGGGTATGCTGGACAGGGGACCGGGGAGCTGTTTTTT,CSGYAGQGTGELFF
TRBD1,TRBJ2-7,NA,TRBV2,TGTGCCAGCAGGACAGGGACCTCCTCCTACGAGCAGTACTTC,CASRTGTSSYEQYF
NA,TRBJ2-6,few,TRBV7-6,TGTGCCAGCAGCTTAGGAGGCCAGGGCATTACTGCTGGGGCCAACGTCCTGACTTTC,CASSLGGQGITAGANVLTF
NA,TRBJ2-3,NA,TRBV29-1,TGCAGCGTTTTAACGGATCGCACAGATACGCAGTATTTT,CSVLTDRTDTQYF
NA,TRBJ2-3,NA,TRBV10-1,TGCGCCAGCAGTACCGGACGGACTAGCACAGATACGCAGTATTTT,CASSTGRTSTDTQYF
NA,TRBJ1-1,NA,TRBV6-1,TGTGCCAGCAGTGAAAGGAGGACTGAAGCTTTCTTT,CASSERRTEAFF
NA,TRBJ1-1,NA,TRBV10-3,TGTGCCATCAGGACAGCCACCCCGAACACTGAAGCTTTCTTT,CAIRTATPNTEAFF
TRBD1,TRBJ2-5,NA,TRBV6-5,TGTGCCAGCAGTTTCGACAGGGGGCGAGGTGGAGAGACCCAGTACTTC,CASSFDRGRGGETQYF
NA,TRBJ1-2,NA,TRBV28,TGTGCCAGCAGTCTCTTCTCAGACCATGGCTACACCTTC,CASSLFSDHGYTF
TRBD1,TRBJ1-2,NA,TRBV6-5,TGTGCCAGCAGTTACTCCAGAATTCAGGGGGGTGGTGGCTACACCTTC,CASSYSRIQGGGGYTF
TRBD2,TRBJ2-1,NA,TRBV19,TGTGCCAGTAGTCCACGGACTAGCGGGGGGCGAGCTAATGAGCAGTTCTTC,CASSPRTSGGRANEQFF
TRBD2,TRBJ2-5,NA,TRBV11-3,TGTGCCAGCTCGGGAGGTGGGGGCCAAGAGACCCAGTACTTC,CASSGGGGQETQYF
NA,TRBJ2-1,NA,TRBV6-5,TGTGCCAGCAGTTACTCGGAGCGCAATGAGCAGTTCTTC,CASSYSERNEQFF
NA,TRBJ2-3,NA,TRBV4-2,TGTGCCAGCAGCCAAGCGGGGGAGCCGACAGATACGCAGTATTTT,CASSQAGEPTDTQYF
NA,TRBJ2-1,few,TRBV2,TGTGCCAGCAGTGACGGGTTCCCCCTCCAGTTCTTC,CASSDGFPLQFF
NA,TRBJ1-4,NA,TRBV23-1,TGCGCCAGCAGTCAATCGAACGAGGGGACCGGAGAAAAACTGTTTTTT,CASSQSNEGTGEKLFF
NA,TRBJ1-1,NA,TRBV28,TGTGCCAGCAGCCCCCGGATAGGGAGAGGTGAAGCTTTCTTT,CASSPRIGRGEAFF
NA,TRBJ1-1,NA,TRBV7-9,TGTGCCAGCAGCGCGGGGACAAGCCCTGAAGCTTTCTTT,CASSAGTSPEAFF
TRBD2,TRBJ2-3,once,TRBV2,TGTGCCAGCAGCTTTAGCGGGGGGGGAGATACGCAGTATTTT,CASSFSGGGDTQYF
TRBD1,TRBJ1-2,few,TRBV2,TGTGCCAGCAGTGGGACAGGGGGATCGATTAACTATGGCTACACCTTC,CASSGTGGSINYGYTF
TRBD2,TRBJ2-1,once,TRBV18,TGTGCCAGCTCACCACGGGGTAGCGGGAGAGATGAGCAGTTCTTC,CASSPRGSGRDEQFF